This entry is about one T cell receptor beta chain. The data stem from a study of blood T cell repertoires in COVID-19. The wider study: Acute and convalescent COVID-19 samples came from the United States, Italy and Spain. The cDNA or gDNA used as material had been derived from T cells, B-cell-depleted T cells, or PBMCs.

Per the study methods: Estimates of nucleated cell counts were drawn from the amplification of reference gene primers. Sequenced by immunoSEQ multiplex PCR; TCRdb stores in-frame clones only, minus some. That table gives V, J and clone size, and the DNA gave D and trimming. The data hold under 250,000 clones, with roughly nine tenths observed a single time. Unmatched junction bases numbered 7, after V lost 2 bases and J lost 4 bases. Germline values: CDR1 KGHSH, CDR2 LQKENI. CDR3 length equals 15 residues. Input material: peripheral blood. The TCR comes from a man between 18 and 35 years old with active or convalescent COVID-19. This sequence joins TRBV18 and TRBJ1-2; TRBD1 agrees at 7 bases. CDR3 region: CASSPGGGAGYGYTF. The CDR3 DNA is TGTGCCAGCTCACCAGGAGGGGGCGCGGGCTATGGCTACACCTTC.